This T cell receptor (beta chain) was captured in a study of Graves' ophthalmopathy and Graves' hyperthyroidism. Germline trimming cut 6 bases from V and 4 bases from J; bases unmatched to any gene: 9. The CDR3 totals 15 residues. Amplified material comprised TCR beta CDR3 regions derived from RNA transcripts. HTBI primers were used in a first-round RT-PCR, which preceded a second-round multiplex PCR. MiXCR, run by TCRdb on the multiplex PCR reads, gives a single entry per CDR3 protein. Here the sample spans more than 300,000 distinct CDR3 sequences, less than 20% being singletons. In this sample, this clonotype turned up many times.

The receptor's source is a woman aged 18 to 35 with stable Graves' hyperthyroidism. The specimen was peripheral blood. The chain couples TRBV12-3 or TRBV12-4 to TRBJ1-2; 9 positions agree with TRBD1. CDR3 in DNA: TGTGCCAGCAGGGGCGGGACAGGGCTGCTCTATGGCTACACCTTC. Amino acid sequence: CASRGGTGLLYGYTF.